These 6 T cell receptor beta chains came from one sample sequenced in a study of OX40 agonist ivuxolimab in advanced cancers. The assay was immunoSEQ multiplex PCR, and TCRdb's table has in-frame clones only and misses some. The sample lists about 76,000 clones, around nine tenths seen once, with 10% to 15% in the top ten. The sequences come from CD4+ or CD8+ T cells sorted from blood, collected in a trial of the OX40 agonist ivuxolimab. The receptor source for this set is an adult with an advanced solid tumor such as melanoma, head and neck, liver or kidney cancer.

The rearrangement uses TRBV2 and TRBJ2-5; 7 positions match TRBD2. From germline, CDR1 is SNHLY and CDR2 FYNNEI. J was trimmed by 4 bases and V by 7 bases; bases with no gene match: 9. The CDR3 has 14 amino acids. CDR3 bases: TGTGCCAGCAAGGCTGGGGAGGGGAGAGAGACCCAGTACTTC. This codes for CASKAGEGRETQYF.

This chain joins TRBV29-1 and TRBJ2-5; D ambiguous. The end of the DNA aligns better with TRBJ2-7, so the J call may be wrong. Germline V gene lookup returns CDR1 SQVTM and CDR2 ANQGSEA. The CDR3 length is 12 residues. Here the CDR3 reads CSVRTQFYEQYF. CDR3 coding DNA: TGCAGCGTCAGGACCCAATTCTACGAGCAGTACTTC.

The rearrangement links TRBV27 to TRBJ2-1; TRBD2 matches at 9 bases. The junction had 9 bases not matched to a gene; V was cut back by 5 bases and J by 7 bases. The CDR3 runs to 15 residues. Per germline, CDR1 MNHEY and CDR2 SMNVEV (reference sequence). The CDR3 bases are TGTGCCAGCAGTCCCTTAGGGCGGGAGGGTAATGAGCAGTTCTTC. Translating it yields CASSPLGREGNEQFF.

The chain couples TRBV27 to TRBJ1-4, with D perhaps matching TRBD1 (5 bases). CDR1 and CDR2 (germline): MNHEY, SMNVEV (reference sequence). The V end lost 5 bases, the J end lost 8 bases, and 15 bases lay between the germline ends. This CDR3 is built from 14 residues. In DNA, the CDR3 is TGTGCCAGCAGTGACGACGGGACTGCGGAAAAACTGTTTTTT. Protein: CASSDDGTAEKLFF. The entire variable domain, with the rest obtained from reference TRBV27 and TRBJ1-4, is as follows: EAQVTQNPRYLITVTGKKLTVTCSQNMNHEYMSWYRQDPGLGLRQIYYSMNVEVTDKGDVPEGYKVSRKEKRNFPLILESPSPNQTSLYFCASSDDGTAEKLFFGSGTQLSVL.

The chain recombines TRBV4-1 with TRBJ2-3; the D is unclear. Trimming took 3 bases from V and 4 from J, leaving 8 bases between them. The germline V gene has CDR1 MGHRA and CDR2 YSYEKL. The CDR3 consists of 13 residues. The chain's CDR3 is CASSQGQADTQYF. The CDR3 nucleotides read TGCGCCAGCAGCCAGGGCCAGGCAGATACGCAGTATTTT.

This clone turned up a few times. The CDR3 DNA reads TGTGCCAGCAGCGCGTGGGACGGCCAAGAGACCCAGTACTTC. It encodes CASSAWDGQETQYF. V usage is TRBV2 and J usage is TRBJ2-5; D could derive from TRBD1 or TRBD2 (5 bases each). V was shortened by 6 bases and J by 1 base, with 12 bases between the two germline ends. Germline-derived CDR1 and CDR2 are SNHLY and FYNNEI. The CDR3 is 14 amino acids. The full variable domain, completed using reference TRBV2 and TRBJ2-5, is EPEVTQTPSHQVTQMGQEVILRCVPISNHLYFYWYRQILGQKVEFLVSFYNNEISEKSEIFDDQFSVERPDGSNFTLKIRSTKLEDSAMYFCASSAWDGQETQYFGPGTRLLVL.